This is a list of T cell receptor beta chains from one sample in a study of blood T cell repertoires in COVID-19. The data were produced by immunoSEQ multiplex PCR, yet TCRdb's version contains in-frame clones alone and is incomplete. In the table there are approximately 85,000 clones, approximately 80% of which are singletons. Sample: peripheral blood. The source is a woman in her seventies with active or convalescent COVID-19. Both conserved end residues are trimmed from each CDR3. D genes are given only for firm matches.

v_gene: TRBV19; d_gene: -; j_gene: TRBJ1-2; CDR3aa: ASSSPGTSGGYGYT
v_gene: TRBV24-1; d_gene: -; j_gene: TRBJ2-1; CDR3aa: ATSARQSGSYNEQF
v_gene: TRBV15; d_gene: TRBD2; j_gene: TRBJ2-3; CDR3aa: ATSRDAGTSGVNTQY
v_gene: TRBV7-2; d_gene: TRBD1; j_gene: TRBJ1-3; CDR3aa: ASSPQGTGLSGNTIY
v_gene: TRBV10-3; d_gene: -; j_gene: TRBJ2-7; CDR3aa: AISELQASSSYEQY
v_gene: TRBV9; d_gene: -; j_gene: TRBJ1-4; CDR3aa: ASSVRGEEKLF
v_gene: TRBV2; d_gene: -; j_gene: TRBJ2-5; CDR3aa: ASSSGPLNNLKETQY
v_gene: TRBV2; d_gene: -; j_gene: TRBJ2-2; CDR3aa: ASSEARTGELF
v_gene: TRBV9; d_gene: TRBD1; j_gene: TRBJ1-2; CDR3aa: ASSGVFHRGPYGYT
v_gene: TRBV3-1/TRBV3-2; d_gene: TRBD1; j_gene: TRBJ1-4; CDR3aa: ASSPTAQGSNEKLF
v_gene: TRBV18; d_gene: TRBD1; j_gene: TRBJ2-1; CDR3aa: ASSLQTDRVNAV
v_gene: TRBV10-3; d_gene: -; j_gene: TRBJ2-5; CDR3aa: AISESTQETQY
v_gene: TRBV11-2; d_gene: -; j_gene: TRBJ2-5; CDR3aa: ASSFQDQETQY
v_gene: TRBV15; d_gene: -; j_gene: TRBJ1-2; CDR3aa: ATSKGGGLSYGYT
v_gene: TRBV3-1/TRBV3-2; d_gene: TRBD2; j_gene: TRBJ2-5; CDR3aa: ASSQAGGPETQY
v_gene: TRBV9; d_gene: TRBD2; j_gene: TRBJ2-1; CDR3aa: ASSALAGSSYNEQF
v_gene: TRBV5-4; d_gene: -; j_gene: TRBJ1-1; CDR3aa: ASNLGQGNTEAF
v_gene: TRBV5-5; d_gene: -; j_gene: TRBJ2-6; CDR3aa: ASSSTQAGANVLT
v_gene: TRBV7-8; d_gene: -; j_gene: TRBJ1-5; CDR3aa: ASSLGDYSNQPQH
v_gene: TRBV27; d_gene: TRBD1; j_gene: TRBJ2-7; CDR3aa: ASSRTGGTSLSYEQY
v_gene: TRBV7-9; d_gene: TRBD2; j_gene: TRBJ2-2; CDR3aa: ASSIAGGPTGELF
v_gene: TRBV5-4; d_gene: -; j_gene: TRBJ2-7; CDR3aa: ASSLGADSNGYEQY
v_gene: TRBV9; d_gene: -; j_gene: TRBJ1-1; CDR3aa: ASSRNSRGGAF
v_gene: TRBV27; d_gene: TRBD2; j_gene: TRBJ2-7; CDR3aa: ASIEGRGGLGEQY
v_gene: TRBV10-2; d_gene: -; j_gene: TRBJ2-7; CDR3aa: ASSDLGQGNDEQY
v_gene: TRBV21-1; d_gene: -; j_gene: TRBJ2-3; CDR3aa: ASSKVAVSSDIKAGREQY
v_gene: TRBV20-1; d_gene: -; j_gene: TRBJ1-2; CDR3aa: SARVDTRVT
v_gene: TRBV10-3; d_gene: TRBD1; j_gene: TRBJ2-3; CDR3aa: AIRDRADTQY
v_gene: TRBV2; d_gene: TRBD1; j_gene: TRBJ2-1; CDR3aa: ASGGQGRNEQF
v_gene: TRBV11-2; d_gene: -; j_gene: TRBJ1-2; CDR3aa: ASSGFSVEGSNYGYT
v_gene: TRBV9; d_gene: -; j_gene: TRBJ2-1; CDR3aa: ASSQNYNEQF
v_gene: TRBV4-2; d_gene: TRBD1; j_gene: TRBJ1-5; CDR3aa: ASSRTGDPYSNQPQH
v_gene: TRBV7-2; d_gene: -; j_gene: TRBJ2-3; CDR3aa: ASSRLANTDTQY
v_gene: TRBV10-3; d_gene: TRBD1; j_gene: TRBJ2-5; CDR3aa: AIRPGQGAETQY
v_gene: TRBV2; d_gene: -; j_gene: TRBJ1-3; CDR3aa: ASSERGTSGNTIY
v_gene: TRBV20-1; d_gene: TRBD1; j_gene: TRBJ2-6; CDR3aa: SASGGTGGSLGANVLT
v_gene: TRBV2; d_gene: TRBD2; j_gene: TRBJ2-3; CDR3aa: ASKLLAGGSDTQY
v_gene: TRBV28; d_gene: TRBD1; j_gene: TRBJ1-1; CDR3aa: ASIKRGPNTEAF
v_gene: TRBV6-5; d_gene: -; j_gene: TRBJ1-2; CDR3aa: ASSRRPDRSYGYT
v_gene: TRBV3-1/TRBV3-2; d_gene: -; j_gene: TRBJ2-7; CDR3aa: ASSQEWQVNEQY
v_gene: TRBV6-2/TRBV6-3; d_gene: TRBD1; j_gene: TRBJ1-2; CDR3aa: ASSRDRGSSNYGYT
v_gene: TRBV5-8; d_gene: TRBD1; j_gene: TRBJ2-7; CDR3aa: ASSLLTGGNPYEQY